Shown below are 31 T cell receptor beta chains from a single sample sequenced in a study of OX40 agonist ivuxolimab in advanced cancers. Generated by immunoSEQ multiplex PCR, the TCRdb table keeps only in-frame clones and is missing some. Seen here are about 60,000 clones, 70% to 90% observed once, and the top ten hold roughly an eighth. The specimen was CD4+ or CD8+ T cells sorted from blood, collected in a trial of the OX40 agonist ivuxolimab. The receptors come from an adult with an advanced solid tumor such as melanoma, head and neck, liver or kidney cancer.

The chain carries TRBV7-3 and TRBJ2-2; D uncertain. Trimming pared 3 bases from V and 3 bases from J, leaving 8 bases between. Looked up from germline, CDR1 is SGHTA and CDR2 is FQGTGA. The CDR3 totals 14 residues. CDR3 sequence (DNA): TGTGCCAGCAGCTTGGGCCAGTACACCGGGGAGCTGTTTTTT. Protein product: CASSLGQYTGELFF.

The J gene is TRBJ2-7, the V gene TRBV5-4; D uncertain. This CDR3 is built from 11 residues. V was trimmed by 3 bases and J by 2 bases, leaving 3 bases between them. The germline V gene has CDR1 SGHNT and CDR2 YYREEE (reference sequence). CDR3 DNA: TGTGCCAGCAGCTCCCCCTACGAGCAGTACTTC. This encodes CASSSPYEQYF.

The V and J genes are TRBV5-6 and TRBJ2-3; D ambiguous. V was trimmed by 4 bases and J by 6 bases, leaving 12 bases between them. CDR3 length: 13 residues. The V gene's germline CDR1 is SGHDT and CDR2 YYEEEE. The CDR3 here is CASSASFGDTQYF. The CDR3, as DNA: TGTGCCAGCAGCGCAAGCTTTGGGGATACGCAGTATTTT.

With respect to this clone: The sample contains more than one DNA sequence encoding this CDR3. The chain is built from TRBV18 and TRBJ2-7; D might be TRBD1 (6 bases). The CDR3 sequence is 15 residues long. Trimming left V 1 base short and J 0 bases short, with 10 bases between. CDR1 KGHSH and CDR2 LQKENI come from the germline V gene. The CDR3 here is CASSPQGQSSYEQYF. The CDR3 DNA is TGTGCCAGCTCACCACAGGGACAAAGCTCCTACGAGCAGTACTTC.

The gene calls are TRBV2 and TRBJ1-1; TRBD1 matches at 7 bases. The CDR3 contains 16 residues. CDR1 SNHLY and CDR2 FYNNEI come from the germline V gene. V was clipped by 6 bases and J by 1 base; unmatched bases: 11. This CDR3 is CASRVRGGGPNTEAFF. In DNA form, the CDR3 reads TGTGCCAGCAGGGTGAGGGGAGGGGGCCCGAACACTGAAGCTTTCTTT.

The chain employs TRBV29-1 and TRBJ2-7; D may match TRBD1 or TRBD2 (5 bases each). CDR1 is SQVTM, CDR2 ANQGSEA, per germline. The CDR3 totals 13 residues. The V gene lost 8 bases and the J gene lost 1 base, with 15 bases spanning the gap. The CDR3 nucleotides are TGCAGCCCCGAGGGGCCCCCATCCTACGAGCAGTACTTC. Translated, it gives CSPEGPPSYEQYF.

CDR3 nucleotide sequence: TGTGCCAGCACCAGGGGAGAGTTTGGAGAGACCCAGTACTTC. As protein: CASTRGEFGETQYF. This sequence joins TRBV11-2 and TRBJ2-5; D perhaps matches TRBD1 (6 bases). Per germline, CDR1 SGHAT and CDR2 FQNNGV. Trimming removed 7 bases at V and 4 bases at J, with 16 bases between. The CDR3 has 14 residues.

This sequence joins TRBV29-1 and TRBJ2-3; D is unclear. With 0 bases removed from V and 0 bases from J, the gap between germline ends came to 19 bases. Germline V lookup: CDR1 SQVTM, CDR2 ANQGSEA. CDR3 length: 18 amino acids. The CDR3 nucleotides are TGCAGCGTTGAAGAGGAAACCCTGGTAGTTCATAGCACAGATACGCAGTATTTT. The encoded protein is CSVEEETLVVHSTDTQYF.

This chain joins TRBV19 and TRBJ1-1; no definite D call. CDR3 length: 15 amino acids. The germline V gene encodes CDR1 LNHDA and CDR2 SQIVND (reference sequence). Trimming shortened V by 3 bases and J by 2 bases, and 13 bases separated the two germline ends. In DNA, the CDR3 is TGTGCCAGTAGTATTGGGTCAATGAGAAACACTGAAGCTTTCTTT. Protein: CASSIGSMRNTEAFF. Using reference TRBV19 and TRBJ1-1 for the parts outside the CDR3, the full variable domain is DGGITQSPKYLFRKEGQNVTLSCEQNLNHDAMYWYRQDPGQGLRLIYYSQIVNDFQKGDIAEGYSVSREKKESFPLTVTSAQKNPTAFYLCASSIGSMRNTEAFFGQGTRLTVV.

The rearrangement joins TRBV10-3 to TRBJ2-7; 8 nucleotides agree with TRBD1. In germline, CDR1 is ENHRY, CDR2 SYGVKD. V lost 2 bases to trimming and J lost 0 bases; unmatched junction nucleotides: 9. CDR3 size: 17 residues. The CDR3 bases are TGTGCCATCAGTGAGCACCCAGGACAGGGCCACTCCTACGAGCAGTACTTC. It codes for CAISEHPGQGHSYEQYF.

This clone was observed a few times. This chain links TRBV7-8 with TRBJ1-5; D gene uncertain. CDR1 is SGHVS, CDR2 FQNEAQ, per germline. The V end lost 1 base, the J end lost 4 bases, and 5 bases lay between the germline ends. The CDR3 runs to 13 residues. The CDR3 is CASSLGINQPQHF. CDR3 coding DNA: TGTGCCAGCAGCTTAGGGATTAATCAGCCCCAGCATTTT.

The CDR3 DNA sequence: TGTGCCAGCAGCCCCAGACAGGGCCCCTCCTACAATGAGCAGTTCTTC. Amino acids: CASSPRQGPSYNEQFF. This chain connects TRBV7-9 to TRBJ2-1; 7 bases fit TRBD1. CDR1 and CDR2 (germline): SEHNR, FQNEAQ (reference sequence). The trim removed 5 bases at V and 0 bases at J, leaving 7 bases unmatched. This CDR3 has 16 amino acids.

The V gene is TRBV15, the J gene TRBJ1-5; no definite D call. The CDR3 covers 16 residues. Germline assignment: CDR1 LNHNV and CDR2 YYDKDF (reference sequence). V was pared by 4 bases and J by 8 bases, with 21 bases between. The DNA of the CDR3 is TGTGCCACCAGCACCCTCGGCGGGTTCCAGGAGGAGCCCCAGCATTTT. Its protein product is CATSTLGGFQEEPQHF.

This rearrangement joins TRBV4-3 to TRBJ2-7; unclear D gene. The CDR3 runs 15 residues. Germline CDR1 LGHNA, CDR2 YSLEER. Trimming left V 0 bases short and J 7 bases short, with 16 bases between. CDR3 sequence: CASSQDSYGFWEQYF. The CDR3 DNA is TGCGCCAGCAGCCAAGATAGTTATGGGTTCTGGGAGCAGTACTTC.

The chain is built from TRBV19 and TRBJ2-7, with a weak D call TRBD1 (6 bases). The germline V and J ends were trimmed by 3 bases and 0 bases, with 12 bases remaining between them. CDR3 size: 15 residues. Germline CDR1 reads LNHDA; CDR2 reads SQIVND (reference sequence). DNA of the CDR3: TGTGCCAGTAGTATCTGGACAGCGAGCTCCTACGAGCAGTACTTC. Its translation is CASSIWTASSYEQYF. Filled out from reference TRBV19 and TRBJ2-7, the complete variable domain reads DGGITQSPKYLFRKEGQNVTLSCEQNLNHDAMYWYRQDPGQGLRLIYYSQIVNDFQKGDIAEGYSVSREKKESFPLTVTSAQKNPTAFYLCASSIWTASSYEQYFGPGTRLTVT.

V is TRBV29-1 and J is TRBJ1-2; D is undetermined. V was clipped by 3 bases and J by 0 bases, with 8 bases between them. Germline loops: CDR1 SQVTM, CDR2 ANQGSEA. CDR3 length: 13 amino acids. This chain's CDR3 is CSVEEQTNYGYTF. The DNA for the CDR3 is TGCAGCGTTGAGGAGCAGACTAACTATGGCTACACCTTC.

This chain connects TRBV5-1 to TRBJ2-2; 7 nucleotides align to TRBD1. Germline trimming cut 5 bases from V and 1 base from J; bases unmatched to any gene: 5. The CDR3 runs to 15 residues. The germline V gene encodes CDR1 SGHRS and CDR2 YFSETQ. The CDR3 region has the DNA TGCGCCAGCAGGTCCGGGACAGAGAACACCGGGGAGCTGTTTTTT. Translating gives CASRSGTENTGELFF.

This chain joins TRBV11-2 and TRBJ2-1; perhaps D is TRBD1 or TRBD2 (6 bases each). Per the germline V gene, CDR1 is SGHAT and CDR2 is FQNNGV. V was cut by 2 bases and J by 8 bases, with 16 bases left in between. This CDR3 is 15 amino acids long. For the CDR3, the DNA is TGTGCCAGCAGCTTATCCGGGGGCGGGTATTATGAGCAGTTCTTC. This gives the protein CASSLSGGGYYEQFF.

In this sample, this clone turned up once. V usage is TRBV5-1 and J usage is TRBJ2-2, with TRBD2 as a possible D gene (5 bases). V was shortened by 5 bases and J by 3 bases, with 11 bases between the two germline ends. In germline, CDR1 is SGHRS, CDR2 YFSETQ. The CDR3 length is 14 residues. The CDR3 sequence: CASRYGGYTGELFF. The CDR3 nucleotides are TGCGCCAGCAGATATGGAGGATACACCGGGGAGCTGTTTTTT.

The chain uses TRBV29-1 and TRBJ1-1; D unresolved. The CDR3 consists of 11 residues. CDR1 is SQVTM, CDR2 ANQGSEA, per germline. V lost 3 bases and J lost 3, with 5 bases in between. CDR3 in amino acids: CSVDKDTEAFF. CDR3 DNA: TGCAGCGTTGACAAAGACACTGAAGCTTTCTTT.

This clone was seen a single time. CDR3 in amino acids: CASSSPEEGPSLYEQYF. CDR3 nucleotides: TGTGCCAGCAGTTCCCCCGAAGAGGGTCCCTCACTCTACGAGCAGTACTTC. This sequence joins TRBV27 and TRBJ2-7, with D perhaps matching TRBD2 (5 bases). Germline assignment: CDR1 MNHEY and CDR2 SMNVEV (reference sequence). Trimming took 4 bases from V and 3 from J, leaving 22 bases between them. The CDR3 is made up of 17 amino acids.

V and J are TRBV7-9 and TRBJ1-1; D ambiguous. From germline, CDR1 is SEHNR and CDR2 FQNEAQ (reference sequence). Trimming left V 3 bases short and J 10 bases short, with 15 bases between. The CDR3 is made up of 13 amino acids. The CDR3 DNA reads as TGTGCCAGCAGCTTCCCTATACTTACCGCAGCTTTCTTT. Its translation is CASSFPILTAAFF.

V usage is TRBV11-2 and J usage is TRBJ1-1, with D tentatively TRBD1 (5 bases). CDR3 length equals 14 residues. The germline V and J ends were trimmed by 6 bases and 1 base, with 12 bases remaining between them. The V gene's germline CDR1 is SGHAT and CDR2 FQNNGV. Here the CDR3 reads CASSRLGANTEAFF. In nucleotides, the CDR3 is TGTGCCAGCAGTCGTCTAGGGGCGAACACTGAAGCTTTCTTT.

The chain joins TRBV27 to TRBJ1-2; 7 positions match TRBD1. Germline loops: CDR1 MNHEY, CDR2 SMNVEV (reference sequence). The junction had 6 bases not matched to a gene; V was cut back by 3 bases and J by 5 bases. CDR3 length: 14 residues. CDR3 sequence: CASSLTGTGYGYTF. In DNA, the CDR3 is TGTGCCAGCAGTTTGACAGGGACGGGGTATGGCTACACCTTC.

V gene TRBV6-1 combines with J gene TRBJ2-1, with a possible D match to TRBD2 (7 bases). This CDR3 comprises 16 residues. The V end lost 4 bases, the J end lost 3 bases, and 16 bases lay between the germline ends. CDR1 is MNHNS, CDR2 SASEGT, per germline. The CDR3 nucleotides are TGTGCCAGCAGTGTGAGGACAGCGGGGCTCTACAATGAGCAGTTCTTC. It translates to CASSVRTAGLYNEQFF.

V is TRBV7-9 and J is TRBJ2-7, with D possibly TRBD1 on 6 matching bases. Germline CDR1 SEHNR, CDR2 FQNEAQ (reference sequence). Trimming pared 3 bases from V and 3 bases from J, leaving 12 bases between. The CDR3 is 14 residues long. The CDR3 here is CASSFGQRIYEQYF. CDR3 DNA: TGTGCCAGCAGCTTTGGACAGAGAATCTACGAGCAGTACTTC.

This CDR3 reads CASSTRTVKNNEKLFF. CDR3 nucleotides: TGTGCCAGCAGCACGAGGACAGTAAAGAACAATGAAAAACTGTTTTTT. The V gene is TRBV13, the J gene TRBJ1-4; a weak D match, TRBD1 (6 bases). This CDR3 spans 16 amino acids. V dropped 5 bases and J dropped 5 bases, with 18 bases sitting between them. CDR1 and CDR2 (germline): PRHDT, FYEKMQ (reference sequence).

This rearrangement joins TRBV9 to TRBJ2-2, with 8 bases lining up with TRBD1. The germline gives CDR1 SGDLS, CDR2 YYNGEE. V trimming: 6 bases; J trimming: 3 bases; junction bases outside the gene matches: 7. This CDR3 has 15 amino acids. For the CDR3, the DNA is TGTGCCAGCAAACCCGGGACAGGCGACACCGGGGAGCTGTTTTTT. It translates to CASKPGTGDTGELFF. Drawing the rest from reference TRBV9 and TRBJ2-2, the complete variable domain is DSGVTQTPKHLITATGQRVTLRCSPRSGDLSVYWYQQSLDQGLQFLIQYYNGEERAKGNILERFSAQQFPDLHSELNLSSLELGDSALYFCASKPGTGDTGELFFGEGSRLTVL.

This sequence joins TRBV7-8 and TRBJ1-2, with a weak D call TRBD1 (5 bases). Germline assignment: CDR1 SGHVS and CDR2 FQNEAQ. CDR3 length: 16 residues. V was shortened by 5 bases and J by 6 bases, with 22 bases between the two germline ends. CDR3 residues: CASSPPLRGLDDGYTF. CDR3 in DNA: TGTGCCAGCAGCCCGCCCCTGCGGGGCCTGGATGATGGCTACACCTTC. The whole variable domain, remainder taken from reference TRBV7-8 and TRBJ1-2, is GAGVSQSPRYKVAKRGQDVALRCDPISGHVSLFWYQQALGQGPEFLTYFQNEAQLDKSGLPSDRFFAERPEGSVSTLKIQRTQQEDSAVYLCASSPPLRGLDDGYTFGSGTRLTVV.

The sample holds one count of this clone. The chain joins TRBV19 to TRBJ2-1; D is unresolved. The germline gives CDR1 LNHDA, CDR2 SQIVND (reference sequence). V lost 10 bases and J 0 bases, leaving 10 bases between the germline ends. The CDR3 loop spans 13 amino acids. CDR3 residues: CATWDGSYNEQFF. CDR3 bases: TGTGCCACTTGGGATGGCTCCTACAATGAGCAGTTCTTC.

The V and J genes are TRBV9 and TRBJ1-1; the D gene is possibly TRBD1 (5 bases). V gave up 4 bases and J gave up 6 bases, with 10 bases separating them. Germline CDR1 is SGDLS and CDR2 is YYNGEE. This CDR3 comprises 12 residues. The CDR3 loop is CASSPGGAEAFF. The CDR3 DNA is TGTGCCAGCAGCCCCGGGGGAGCTGAAGCTTTCTTT.